These T cell receptor beta chains were read from a single sample in a study of blood T cell repertoires in COVID-19. Using immunoSEQ multiplex PCR, the repertoire was profiled, and TCRdb retains in-frame clones only, with some absent. The table shows over 100,000 clones, with about 89% occurring only once. Sequencing used peripheral blood. Receptors were obtained from a woman in her sixties or seventies with COVID-19, enrolled during active disease. CDR3s include the opening cysteine and the closing phenylalanine or tryptophan. D genes are given only for firm matches. Some rows mark clone size as missing; the rest say once, few, many or name a class of expanded clone.

CASSLEGITDTQYF	TGTGCCAGCAGTTTGGAGGGAATCACAGATACGCAGTATTTT	once	TRBJ2-3	TRBV6-6	.
CASSLEIGENEKLFF	TGTGCCAGCAGCTTAGAAATCGGGGAAAATGAAAAACTGTTTTTT	.	TRBJ1-4	TRBV11-2	.
CSVPPTGGESCEQYF	TGCAGCGTTCCGCCGACAGGGGGCGAATCTTGCGAGCAGTACTTC	.	TRBJ2-7	TRBV29-1	TRBD1
CASSTRVAGHTDTQYF	TGTGCCAGCAGCACCCGGGTAGCGGGGCACACAGATACGCAGTATTTT	.	TRBJ2-3	TRBV5-4	TRBD2
CASSLSLNSNQPQHF	TGTGCCAGCAGTTTATCACTCAATAGCAATCAGCCCCAGCATTTT	.	TRBJ1-5	TRBV27	.
CASKTQDEGDGYTF	TGTGCCAGCAAGACCCAGGATGAGGGGGATGGCTACACCTTC	.	TRBJ1-2	TRBV6-5	.
CASSYSIDRGTDTQYF	TGTGCCAGCAGTTACTCGATAGACAGGGGGACAGATACGCAGTATTTT	.	TRBJ2-3	TRBV6-5	TRBD1
CASSQFQGWDSPLHF	TGCGCCAGCAGCCAATTTCAGGGGTGGGATTCACCCCTCCACTTT	.	TRBJ1-6	TRBV5-1	.
CASSITHTDNEQFF	TGTGCCAGTAGTATCACGCACACCGACAATGAGCAGTTCTTC	.	TRBJ2-1	TRBV19	.
CASSQDRSGGSPLHF	TGTGCCAGCAGCCAAGATAGGTCAGGGGGTTCACCCCTCCACTTT	once	TRBJ1-6	TRBV3-1/TRBV3-2	TRBD1
CASSASQGNTEAFF	TGTGCCAGCAGCGCCTCACAGGGGAACACTGAAGCTTTCTTT	few	TRBJ1-1	TRBV7-4	.
CASSQRGRSQKETQYF	TGTGCCAGCAGCCAACGTGGGAGAAGCCAGAAAGAGACCCAGTACTTC	.	TRBJ2-5	TRBV14	.
CASSSITGGAYNEQFF	TGTGCCAGCAGCTCGATTACAGGGGGAGCCTACAATGAGCAGTTCTTC	.	TRBJ2-1	TRBV7-3	TRBD1
CASSPPGTAYGYTF	TGTGCCAGTTCCCCCCCCGGGACAGCATATGGCTACACCTTC	.	TRBJ1-2	TRBV19	TRBD1
CASSRPGLAREQFF	TGTGCCAGTAGTCGTCCGGGACTAGCGAGAGAGCAGTTCTTC	once	TRBJ2-1	TRBV19	TRBD2
CAARQGSLSYNEQFF	TGTGCCGCCAGACAGGGCTCCCTTTCCTACAATGAGCAGTTCTTC	.	TRBJ2-1	TRBV10-3	TRBD1
CASSTSGYAYEQYF	TGCGCCAGCAGCACTAGCGGATACGCCTACGAGCAGTACTTC	.	TRBJ2-7	TRBV5-1	TRBD2
CASSLNGDSRLDEQYF	TGCGCCAGCAGCTTGAACGGGGACTCCCGCCTGGACGAGCAGTACTTC	few	TRBJ2-7	TRBV5-1	.
CASRMGGYTGELFF	TGTGCCAGCAGGATGGGGGGGTATACCGGGGAGCTGTTTTTT	.	TRBJ2-2	TRBV6-5	TRBD2